One sample yielded the 30 T cell receptor beta chains listed below, sequenced in a study of shared clonotypes between healthy human individuals. TCRdb keeps only in-frame clones here, not all; method: immunoSEQ multiplex PCR. The sample lists 2 million or so clones, about 95% occurring once. Naivety among CD8 cells was defined by CD45RO negativity and positive CCR7 selection, thereby excluding terminally differentiated effector memory CD45RA+ cells. Input material: naive CD8+ T cells sorted from blood. The receptors shown here come from a man aged 18-30 years in good health.

The rearrangement links TRBV5-8 to TRBJ2-2; no clear D gene. In germline, CDR1 is SGHTS, CDR2 YDEGEE. This CDR3 is 13 amino acids long. Trimming left V 2 bases short and J 6 bases short, with 8 bases between. This CDR3 is CASSLSRAGELFF. The CDR3 DNA sequence: TGTGCCAGCAGCTTATCCCGGGCCGGGGAGCTGTTTTTT.

The chain joins TRBV19 to TRBJ2-2, with no clear D. CDR1 LNHDA and CDR2 SQIVND come from the germline V gene (reference sequence). V lost 4 bases and J lost 2, with 11 bases in between. CDR3 length: 15 residues. The CDR3: CASSKLGVNTGELFF. The CDR3 nucleotides read TGTGCCAGTAGTAAGTTAGGAGTAAACACCGGGGAGCTGTTTTTT.

In regard to this clone: The sample has other DNA sequences that encode this CDR3 too. The chain combines TRBV4-1 with TRBJ2-7; 8 nucleotides line up with TRBD2. This CDR3 contains 15 residues. Germline V gene sequence: CDR1 MGHRA, CDR2 YSYEKL. J was trimmed by 0 bases and V by 1 base; bases with no gene match: 2. Here the CDR3 reads CASSQVAGGSYEQYF. The CDR3 nucleotides are TGCGCCAGCAGCCAAGTGGCGGGAGGCTCCTACGAGCAGTACTTC.

In nucleotides, the CDR3 is TGTGCCAGCAGCGTAGATCTCTCCAGGGGAGAGACCCAGTACTTC. As protein: CASSVDLSRGETQYF. The chain recombines TRBV9 with TRBJ2-5; D may be TRBD1 (6 bases). The germline V gene has CDR1 SGDLS and CDR2 YYNGEE. V gave up 0 bases and J gave up 4 bases, with 13 bases separating them. CDR3 length equals 15 residues.

The rearrangement links TRBV12-5 to TRBJ2-1; D possibly corresponds to TRBD1 (6 bases). Germline V gene lookup returns CDR1 LGHNT and CDR2 FRNRAP. Trimming stripped 4 bases from V and 9 bases from J, with 19 bases between. The CDR3 loop spans 15 amino acids. For the CDR3, the DNA is TGTGCTAGTGGTTCCAACCAACAGGGTTTGGGTGAGCAGTTCTTC. It yields the protein CASGSNQQGLGEQFF.

J is TRBJ1-2 and V is TRBV28; TRBD1 aligns across 7 bases. J gave up 4 bases and V 4 bases, and 9 bases lay outside the gene matches. CDR1 is MDHEN and CDR2 is SYDVKM in the germline V gene. The CDR3 spans 15 residues. The CDR3 reads CASSSPQGGLYGYTF. The CDR3, as DNA: TGTGCCAGCAGTTCCCCCCAGGGGGGTCTCTATGGCTACACCTTC.

The gene calls are TRBV9 and TRBJ2-5; 8 bases line up with TRBD2. CDR3 length: 18 residues. The J segment lost 2 bases and the V segment lost 0 bases, leaving 12 bases of the junction unmatched. Looked up from germline, CDR1 is SGDLS and CDR2 is YYNGEE. CDR3 protein: CASSVEGVFGLAQETQYF. The CDR3 nucleotides read TGTGCCAGCAGCGTAGAAGGTGTTTTCGGACTAGCACAAGAGACCCAGTACTTC.

The gene calls are TRBV7-9 and TRBJ1-1; no clear D gene. Germline-derived CDR1 and CDR2 are SEHNR and FQNEAQ (reference sequence). The CDR3 has 11 residues. Trimming left V 5 bases short and J 3 bases short, with 4 bases between. The CDR3 DNA sequence: TGTGCCAGCAGCAAGTACACTGAAGCTTTCTTT. This translates into CASSKYTEAFF.

The chain has TRBV5-4 and TRBJ1-2; TRBD1 aligns across 9 bases. V was clipped by 3 bases and J by 8 bases; unmatched bases: 8. CDR1 and CDR2 from the germline V gene are SGHNT and YYREEE (reference sequence). This CDR3 spans 14 amino acids. The CDR3 DNA reads TGTGCCAGCAGCTCGGCAGACAGGGGGAAGGGCTACACCTTC. Translating it yields CASSSADRGKGYTF.

The gene calls are TRBV4-2 and TRBJ2-3, with D unclear. The V gene lost 0 bases and the J gene lost 6 bases, with 7 bases spanning the gap. The CDR3 sequence is 13 residues long. Germline CDR1 reads LGHNA; CDR2 reads YNFKEQ. This CDR3 is CASSQEMGDTQYF. The CDR3 nucleotides read TGTGCCAGCAGCCAAGAGATGGGGGATACGCAGTATTTT.

The chain employs TRBV30 and TRBJ1-1; 10 bases are a match to TRBD1. Trimming took 2 bases from V and 10 from J; bases not matched to a gene: 10. Looked up from germline, CDR1 is GTSNPN and CDR2 is SVGIG (reference sequence). This CDR3 is 14 amino acids long. The CDR3 spells CAWSYGTGESRAFF. The CDR3 DNA follows: TGTGCCTGGAGTTACGGGACAGGGGAATCCCGAGCTTTCTTT.

The chain has TRBV29-1 and TRBJ1-2, with a weak D call TRBD1 (5 bases). The CDR3 loop spans 13 amino acids. The V end lost 6 bases, the J end lost 5 bases, and 16 bases lay between the germline ends. Germline lookup yields CDR1 SQVTM and CDR2 ANQGSEA. Written as DNA, the CDR3 is TGCAGCGTCTCGGGGGGGGAGGAGTATGGCTACACCTTC. Its protein is CSVSGGEEYGYTF.

CDR3: CASSLRLGGNEQFF. The CDR3 nucleotides read TGTGCCAGCAGCTTAAGACTAGGCGGGAATGAGCAGTTCTTC. The chain joins TRBV13 to TRBJ2-1; D is possibly TRBD2 (6 bases). The V and J ends lost 2 bases and 7 bases respectively, with 12 bases between them. From germline, CDR1 is PRHDT and CDR2 FYEKMQ (reference sequence). This CDR3 comprises 14 residues.

The chain recombines TRBV4-3 with TRBJ2-7; weak D call: TRBD1 (5 bases). The CDR3 has 13 residues. Trimming pared 2 bases from V and 4 bases from J, leaving 9 bases between. Germline loops: CDR1 LGHNA, CDR2 YSLEER. The chain's CDR3 is CASSQQTAYEQYF. The CDR3 DNA is TGCGCCAGCAGCCAACAGACAGCTTACGAGCAGTACTTC.

The rearrangement joins TRBV29-1 to TRBJ2-3; TRBD2 is a possible D gene (5 bases). Germline loops: CDR1 SQVTM, CDR2 ANQGSEA. CDR3 length: 15 amino acids. Trimming removed 3 bases at V and 1 base at J, with 14 bases between. CDR3 sequence (DNA): TGCAGCGTTGATGAGGTGGGAGAGGGCACAGATACGCAGTATTTT. Protein product: CSVDEVGEGTDTQYF.

The CDR3 reads CASSLPPGNPYEQYF. CDR3 coding DNA: TGTGCCAGCAGTTTACCGCCAGGGAATCCATACGAGCAGTACTTC. The chain joins TRBV28 to TRBJ2-7; a weak D match, TRBD1 (5 bases). Germline V gene data show CDR1 as MDHEN and CDR2 as SYDVKM. This CDR3 region has 15 residues. With 2 bases removed from V and 4 bases from J, the gap between germline ends came to 15 bases.

J is TRBJ1-5 and V is TRBV28, with a tentative D call TRBD1 (6 bases). V lost 5 bases, J lost 0 bases, and 11 bases lay in between. The CDR3 runs 15 residues. The germline gives CDR1 MDHEN, CDR2 SYDVKM. Here the CDR3 DNA reads TGTGCCAGCAGTCCCTGGGACACTAGCAATCAGCCCCAGCATTTT. Translated: CASSPWDTSNQPQHF. The whole variable domain, filled in from reference TRBV28 and TRBJ1-5, reads DVKVTQSSRYLVKRTGEKVFLECVQDMDHENMFWYRQDPGLGLRLIYFSYDVKMKEKGDIPEGYSVSREKKERFSLILESASTNQTSMYLCASSPWDTSNQPQHFGDGTRLSIL.

The chain's CDR3 is CASSIGPGTGGYTF. The CDR3 DNA is TGTGCCAGTAGTATCGGTCCAGGGACCGGTGGCTACACCTTC. The J gene is TRBJ1-2, the V gene TRBV19; D may be TRBD1 (5 bases). The ends were cut back, 3 bases at V and 7 bases at J, with 15 bases in the middle. From germline, CDR1 is LNHDA and CDR2 SQIVND (reference sequence). The CDR3 has 14 residues. Full variable domain (rest looked up from reference TRBV19 and TRBJ1-2): DGGITQSPKYLFRKEGQNVTLSCEQNLNHDAMYWYRQDPGQGLRLIYYSQIVNDFQKGDIAEGYSVSREKKESFPLTVTSAQKNPTAFYLCASSIGPGTGGYTFGSGTRLTVV.

This chain uses TRBV4-3 with TRBJ2-7, with D perhaps TRBD1 or TRBD2 (5 bases each). There are 19 residues in the CDR3. V lost 1 base and J lost 1, with 23 bases in between. Germline V gene data show CDR1 as LGHNA and CDR2 as YSLEER. The CDR3 DNA is TGCGCCAGCAGCCAAGGGGGGTTCGGCGAGGTCCCGTATTCCTACGAGCAGTACTTC. Its translation is CASSQGGFGEVPYSYEQYF.

DNA for the CDR3: TGTGCCAGCAGTTTCGGGACAAACCTTGAAGCTTTCTTT. Translation gives CASSFGTNLEAFF. This chain connects TRBV27 to TRBJ1-1, with a tentative D call TRBD1 (6 bases). The CDR3 extends over 13 amino acids. V was trimmed by 3 bases and J by 7 bases, leaving 12 bases between them. CDR1 is MNHEY, CDR2 SMNVEV, per germline (reference sequence).

The chain recombines TRBV9 with TRBJ2-1; 7 bases match TRBD2. V trimming: 0 bases; J trimming: 7 bases; junction bases outside the gene matches: 10. This CDR3 region has 16 residues. From germline, CDR1 is SGDLS and CDR2 YYNGEE. The CDR3, as DNA: TGTGCCAGCAGCGTAGGAGTTAGCGGGCTCCTTAATGAGCAGTTCTTC. It translates to CASSVGVSGLLNEQFF.

DNA of the CDR3: TGCGCCAGCAGCCAAGATTTGGGCAGGGTGGGAACTTACGAGCAGTACTTC. This sequence encodes CASSQDLGRVGTYEQYF. J is TRBJ2-7 and V is TRBV4-1, with a tentative D call TRBD1 (5 bases). The CDR3 has 17 residues. Trimming took 0 bases from V and 4 from J, leaving 19 bases between them. Per the germline V gene, CDR1 is MGHRA and CDR2 is YSYEKL.

The V and J genes are TRBV6-5 and TRBJ1-1; D unclear. The CDR3 extends over 14 amino acids. Germline lookup yields CDR1 MNHEY and CDR2 SVGAGI. Trimming took 3 bases from V and 6 from J, leaving 14 bases between them. The CDR3 nucleotides read TGTGCCAGCAGTTATGACCCGATTGGTCCTGAAGCTTTCTTT. Translation: CASSYDPIGPEAFF.

The V and J genes are TRBV10-3 and TRBJ1-5; D gene unclear. CDR3 size: 14 residues. V shed 6 bases and J shed 2 bases, with 11 bases lying between them. Germline V gives CDR1 ENHRY, CDR2 SYGVKD. The CDR3 DNA reads TGTGCCATCAGGGGTGATGGGGGCAATCAGCCCCAGCATTTT. It translates to CAIRGDGGNQPQHF.

V is TRBV30 and J is TRBJ2-5, with D possibly being TRBD1 or TRBD2 (5 bases each). Germline V gives CDR1 GTSNPN, CDR2 SVGIG (reference sequence). V was pared by 3 bases and J by 0 bases, with 17 bases between. The CDR3 runs 16 residues. In DNA, the CDR3 is TGTGCCTGGAGGTCACCGGGACCTCTGTACCAAGAGACCCAGTACTTC. Translation gives CAWRSPGPLYQETQYF.

The rearrangement uses TRBV30 and TRBJ2-5; tentative D call: TRBD2 (5 bases). The germline CDR1 and CDR2 sequences are GTSNPN and SVGIG (reference sequence). CDR3 size: 12 residues. Trimming removed 4 bases from V and 5 bases from J, with 11 bases in between. The CDR3 DNA sequence: TGTGCCTGGAAAATGGACTGGGAGACCCAGTACTTC. Protein product: CAWKMDWETQYF.

The chain uses TRBV11-2 and TRBJ2-5; the D call may be TRBD1 or TRBD2 (6 bases each). Germline V lookup: CDR1 SGHAT, CDR2 FQNNGV. V was clipped by 1 base and J by 4 bases, with 16 bases between them. CDR3 size: 16 residues. The CDR3 coding sequence is TGTGCCAGCAGCTTAGGCCCCTTAGGGGGGTCAGAGACCCAGTACTTC. It specifies CASSLGPLGGSETQYF.

The gene calls are TRBV9 and TRBJ2-7, with 7 bases that match TRBD2. CDR3 length: 15 residues. Losses at the gene ends were 2 bases for V and 2 bases for J; bases not matched to a gene: 7. In germline, CDR1 is SGDLS, CDR2 YYNGEE. CDR3 protein: CASSVAGENAYEQYF. CDR3 DNA sequence: TGTGCCAGCAGCGTTGCGGGAGAGAACGCCTACGAGCAGTACTTC. Variable domain in full (rest from reference TRBV9 and TRBJ2-7): DSGVTQTPKHLITATGQRVTLRCSPRSGDLSVYWYQQSLDQGLQFLIQYYNGEERAKGNILERFSAQQFPDLHSELNLSSLELGDSALYFCASSVAGENAYEQYFGPGTRLTVT.

The rearrangement joins TRBV9 to TRBJ2-5; no clear D. V dropped 0 bases and J dropped 1 base, with 7 bases sitting between them. CDR3 size: 14 residues. Germline CDR1 is SGDLS and CDR2 is YYNGEE. The chain's CDR3 is CASSVEWTQETQYF. As DNA, the CDR3 is TGTGCCAGCAGCGTAGAATGGACCCAAGAGACCCAGTACTTC.

This chain connects TRBV27 to TRBJ1-6, with 7 bases fitting TRBD1. The trim removed 3 bases at V and 5 bases at J, leaving 4 bases unmatched. Germline V gives CDR1 MNHEY, CDR2 SMNVEV (reference sequence). The CDR3 is made up of 15 amino acids. CDR3 amino acids: CASSLQTGNNSPLHF. The CDR3 coding sequence is TGTGCCAGCAGTTTGCAGACAGGGAATAATTCACCCCTCCACTTT.